The 25 T cell receptor beta chains below all came from one sample that was sequenced in a study of blood T cell repertoires in COVID-19. This table comes from immunoSEQ multiplex PCR, and its TCRdb copy is limited to in-frame clones, with some not included. In the table there are about 220,000 clones, roughly 81% of which are singletons. The sample taken for sequencing was peripheral blood. Receptors originate from a man between 50 and 59 years old who had recovered from COVID-19.

This clone occurred a few times. The CDR3 region has the DNA TGTGCCAGCAGCTCGGGACAGTCCTACGAGCAGTACTTC. Its protein is CASSSGQSYEQYF. This chain joins TRBV7-9 and TRBJ2-7; 7 bases are shared with TRBD1. CDR1 SEHNR and CDR2 FQNEAQ come from the germline V gene (reference sequence). This CDR3 is 13 amino acids long. The ends lost 4 bases at V and 1 base at J; junction bases unmatched: 1.

Only one count was recorded for this clone. This chain joins TRBV5-1 and TRBJ2-3; D gene ambiguous. The V and J ends lost 1 base and 4 bases respectively, with 7 bases between them. The CDR3 covers 13 residues. Germline V gene lookup returns CDR1 SGHRS and CDR2 YFSETQ. The CDR3 region is CASSLWSADTQYF. In DNA, the CDR3 is TGCGCCAGCAGCTTGTGGAGCGCAGATACGCAGTATTTT. Together with reference TRBV5-1 and TRBJ2-3, the CDR3 gives the full variable domain: KAGVTQTPRYLIKTRGQQVTLSCSPISGHRSVSWYQQTPGQGLQFLFEYFSETQRNKGNFPGRFSGRQFSNSRSEMNVSTLELGDSALYLCASSLWSADTQYFGPGTRLTVL.

This sequence joins TRBV4-1 and TRBJ1-2, with a tentative D call TRBD1 (5 bases). V lost 0 bases and J 6 bases, leaving 20 bases between the germline ends. The CDR3 sequence is 17 residues long. Germline assignment: CDR1 MGHRA and CDR2 YSYEKL. CDR3 region: CASSQEPLGGIDDGYTF. Here the CDR3 DNA reads TGCGCCAGCAGCCAAGAACCTCTCGGGGGAATCGACGATGGCTACACCTTC.

This chain links TRBV13 with TRBJ2-7, with 8 bases fitting TRBD2. Germline V lookup: CDR1 PRHDT, CDR2 FYEKMQ (reference sequence). The CDR3 is 14 residues long. Germline trimming cut 4 bases from V and 3 bases from J; bases unmatched to any gene: 5. The CDR3 here is CASSSPGLVYEQYF. The CDR3 nucleotides read TGTGCCAGCAGCTCCCCGGGACTAGTCTACGAGCAGTACTTC. The complete variable domain, with remaining parts taken from reference TRBV13 and TRBJ2-7, reads AAGVIQSPRHLIKEKRETATLKCYPIPRHDTVYWYQQGPGQDPQFLISFYEKMQSDKGSIPDRFSAQQFSDYHSELNMSSLELGDSALYFCASSSPGLVYEQYFGPGTRLTVT.

The gene calls are TRBV5-8 and TRBJ1-5; D is ambiguous. Germline V gene sequence: CDR1 SGHTS, CDR2 YDEGEE. This CDR3 region has 16 residues. V lost 1 base, J lost 3 bases, and 14 bases lay in between. The CDR3: CASSLYKQLNNQPQHF. Here the CDR3 DNA reads TGTGCCAGCAGCTTGTATAAACAGCTAAACAATCAGCCCCAGCATTTT.

V usage is TRBV4-1 and J usage is TRBJ2-3; 8 bases line up with TRBD2. The CDR3 sequence is 11 residues long. With 8 bases clipped from V and 5 bases from J, the junction kept 0 bases outside the gene matches. CDR1 is MGHRA, CDR2 YSYEKL, per germline. CDR3 DNA sequence: TGCGCCAGCCTAGCGGGAGATACGCAGTATTTT. Residues: CASLAGDTQYF.

V gene TRBV4-2 combines with J gene TRBJ1-3, with 7 bases that match TRBD1. Germline-derived CDR1 and CDR2 are LGHNA and YNFKEQ. The CDR3 contains 18 residues. The J segment lost 0 bases and the V segment lost 2 bases, leaving 10 bases of the junction unmatched. The CDR3 nucleotides read TGTGCCAGCAGCCAACCGACAGGGTCGACCCACTCTGGAAACACCATATATTTT. This codes for CASSQPTGSTHSGNTIYF.

The chain recombines TRBV2 with TRBJ2-3; TRBD1 might be the D (5 bases). Germline V gives CDR1 SNHLY, CDR2 FYNNEI. The CDR3 is made up of 15 amino acids. Trimming took off 7 bases at V and 5 bases at J, with 19 bases between the two ends. In nucleotides, the CDR3 is TGTGCCAGCACCCAAACCCCAGGGAATGGAGATACGCAGTATTTT. It encodes CASTQTPGNGDTQYF.

The V and J genes are TRBV19 and TRBJ1-5; perhaps TRBD1 as D (6 bases). The CDR3 runs to 16 residues. The ends were cut back, 6 bases at V and 1 base at J, with 16 bases in the middle. Germline values: CDR1 LNHDA, CDR2 SQIVND (reference sequence). The CDR3 here is CASRPGQIVSNQPQHF. CDR3 DNA sequence: TGTGCCAGTAGGCCCGGACAGATCGTGAGCAATCAGCCCCAGCATTTT.

This clone was counted at least ten times. V usage is TRBV7-9 and J usage is TRBJ1-5, with 7 nucleotides matching TRBD1. Germline trimming cut 1 base from V and 3 bases from J; bases unmatched to any gene: 3. The CDR3 totals 15 residues. In germline, CDR1 is SEHNR, CDR2 FQNEAQ (reference sequence). Here the CDR3 reads CASSLGGTVNQPQHF. In nucleotides, the CDR3 is TGTGCCAGCAGCTTAGGGGGGACAGTCAATCAGCCCCAGCATTTT.

The J gene is TRBJ2-7, the V gene TRBV5-5; 10 bases are a match to TRBD2. The junction had 5 bases not matched to a gene; V was cut back by 3 bases and J by 2 bases. Germline-derived CDR1 and CDR2 are SGHKS and YYEKEE (reference sequence). CDR3 length: 15 residues. DNA for the CDR3: TGTGCCAGCAGCTCTAGCGGGAGCCCGACCTACGAGCAGTACTTC. This sequence encodes CASSSSGSPTYEQYF. The whole variable domain, remainder taken from reference TRBV5-5 and TRBJ2-7, is DAGVTQSPTHLIKTRGQQVTLRCSPISGHKSVSWYQQVLGQGPQFIFQYYEKEERGRGNFPDRFSARQFPNYSSELNVNALLLGDSALYLCASSSSGSPTYEQYFGPGTRLTVT.

Here the CDR3 DNA reads TGTGCCAGCAGCCTAAATGAAAAACTGTTTTTT. The encoded protein is CASSLNEKLFF. The chain is built from TRBV3-1 (or the pseudogene TRBV3-2) and TRBJ1-4; D ambiguous. CDR1 LGHDT and CDR2 YNNKEL come from the germline V gene (reference sequence). V was pared by 4 bases and J by 5 bases, with 2 bases between. This CDR3 has 11 residues.

The chain carries TRBV7-2 and TRBJ2-1; 8 bases are a match to TRBD2. The V gene end was trimmed by 2 bases and the J gene end by 9 bases; junction bases not matched to a gene: 3. The CDR3 has 13 amino acids. Germline CDR1 and CDR2: SGHTA and FQGNSA. CDR3 loop: CASSLLAGFEQFF. Here the CDR3 DNA reads TGTGCCAGCAGCTTACTAGCGGGTTTTGAGCAGTTCTTC.

In nucleotides, the CDR3 is TGTGCCAGCAGTATCGGACTAGCGGGAGGCAATGAGCAGTTCTTC. Translating gives CASSIGLAGGNEQFF. The chain employs TRBV2 and TRBJ2-1, with TRBD2 identical over 14 bases. The CDR3 totals 15 residues. With 5 bases clipped from V and 6 bases from J, the junction kept 3 bases outside the gene matches. From germline, CDR1 is SNHLY and CDR2 FYNNEI.

This chain connects TRBV25-1 to TRBJ2-1; 8 bases are shared with TRBD1. Trimming cost V 4 bases and J 0 bases; bases outside gene matches: 11. The germline CDR1 and CDR2 sequences are MGHDK and SYGVNS. The CDR3 contains 18 residues. The CDR3: CASSGSLTGEISYNEQFF. The CDR3 DNA follows: TGTGCCAGCAGTGGGTCCCTGACAGGGGAGATCTCCTACAATGAGCAGTTCTTC.

The chain has TRBV29-1 and TRBJ2-3; D call uncertain. The V gene's germline CDR1 is SQVTM and CDR2 ANQGSEA. The germline V and J ends were trimmed by 3 bases and 0 bases, with 13 bases remaining between them. CDR3 length equals 15 residues. CDR3 sequence: CSVDSVAGSTDTQYF. The CDR3 DNA reads TGCAGCGTTGACTCAGTAGCCGGAAGCACAGATACGCAGTATTTT.

The V call is TRBV7-8, the J call TRBJ1-5, with a possible D match to TRBD1 (6 bases). This CDR3 is built from 14 residues. Looked up from germline, CDR1 is SGHVS and CDR2 is FQNEAQ. Trimming removed 5 bases from V and 11 bases from J, with 19 bases in between. CDR3 sequence: CASSKETGISAQHF. DNA for the CDR3: TGTGCCAGCAGCAAGGAAACAGGGATATCAGCCCAGCATTTT.

The chain carries TRBV14 and TRBJ1-2; 7 bases are a match to TRBD1. V shed 0 bases, J shed 4 bases, and the junction held 2 bases outside the gene matches. The CDR3 extends over 14 amino acids. Germline CDR1 and CDR2: SGHDN and FVKESK. The CDR3 DNA is TGTGCCAGCAGCCAAGAAGGGGGCTTCTATGGCTACACCTTC. It specifies CASSQEGGFYGYTF. Drawing the rest from reference TRBV14 and TRBJ1-2, the complete variable domain is EAGVTQFPSHSVIEKGQTVTLRCDPISGHDNLYWYRRVMGKEIKFLLHFVKESKQDESGMPNNRFLAERTGGTYSTLKVQPAELEDSGVYFCASSQEGGFYGYTFGSGTRLTVV.

This clone was observed a single time. This chain uses TRBV5-4 with TRBJ2-7, with 8 bases matching TRBD1. The CDR3 loop spans 14 amino acids. The germline CDR1 and CDR2 sequences are SGHNT and YYREEE (reference sequence). V was pared by 2 bases and J by 5 bases, with 6 bases of the junction left unmatched. This chain's CDR3 is CASSFGDRPNEQYF. CDR3 in DNA: TGTGCCAGCAGCTTCGGGGACAGGCCGAACGAGCAGTACTTC.

In this sample, this clone turned up a few times. The V call is TRBV6-2 or TRBV6-3, the J call TRBJ1-1, with D possibly TRBD1 on 5 matching bases. Germline CDR1 is MNHEY and CDR2 is SVGEGT. V shed 2 bases and J shed 5 bases, with 6 bases lying between them. This CDR3 region has 12 residues. CDR3 coding DNA: TGTGCCAGCAGTTACGGGGGGACTGAAGCTTTCTTT. This gives the protein CASSYGGTEAFF.

The J gene is TRBJ2-7, the V gene TRBV10-3; a possible D gene is TRBD1 (6 bases). Per germline, CDR1 ENHRY and CDR2 SYGVKD. The CDR3 runs 13 residues. V was cut by 5 bases and J by 5 bases, with 13 bases left in between. Here the CDR3 reads CAISPRGKDEQYF. In DNA form, the CDR3 reads TGTGCCATCAGTCCCAGGGGAAAGGACGAGCAGTACTTC.

This clone has only a few counts. This chain connects TRBV2 to TRBJ1-4, with a weak D call TRBD1 (5 bases). The V and J ends lost 5 bases and 8 bases respectively, with 9 bases between them. The CDR3 runs to 12 residues. The germline V gene encodes CDR1 SNHLY and CDR2 FYNNEI. This CDR3 reads CASSQTAEKLFF. The CDR3 DNA sequence: TGTGCCAGCAGTCAGACAGCAGAAAAACTGTTTTTT.

This clone was seen a handful of times. CDR3 sequence (DNA): TGTGCCAGCAGCCCGACCGGGACAGAGTATTCACCCCTCCACTTT. Translating gives CASSPTGTEYSPLHF. The chain couples TRBV2 to TRBJ1-6; TRBD1 aligns across 7 bases. CDR3 size: 15 residues. The germline V gene encodes CDR1 SNHLY and CDR2 FYNNEI. The trim removed 6 bases at V and 8 bases at J, leaving 10 bases unmatched. Supplemented by reference TRBV2 and TRBJ1-6, the full variable domain reads EPEVTQTPSHQVTQMGQEVILRCVPISNHLYFYWYRQILGQKVEFLVSFYNNEISEKSEIFDDQFSVERPDGSNFTLKIRSTKLEDSAMYFCASSPTGTEYSPLHFGNGTRLTVT.

This rearrangement joins TRBV5-1 to TRBJ2-7; TRBD1 matches 8 bases. Germline loops: CDR1 SGHRS, CDR2 YFSETQ. The ends lost 4 bases at V and 6 bases at J; junction bases unmatched: 18. CDR3 length: 17 amino acids. The CDR3 DNA reads as TGCGCCAGCAGCCCTACCAAATCCGGGACAGGCCGCGGCGAGCAGTACTTC. This translates into CASSPTKSGTGRGEQYF.

The CDR3: CASSQGPGVKITSNYGYTF. The CDR3 DNA is TGTGCCAGCAGCCAAGGGCCAGGGGTCAAGATTACCTCAAATTATGGCTACACCTTC. The V and J genes are TRBV3-1 (or the pseudogene TRBV3-2) and TRBJ1-2; a possible D gene is TRBD1 (6 bases). V was shortened by 1 base and J by 5 bases, with 26 bases between the two germline ends. The length of the CDR3 is 19 residues. Germline V gene lookup returns CDR1 LGHDT and CDR2 YNNKEL (reference sequence).